The sequence of this T cell receptor (beta chain) was determined in a study of T cells in Graves' hyperthyroidism and ophthalmopathy (dated by TCRdb to between 2019 and 2020). Regarding the research as a whole: Peripheral blood samples were taken at the time of initial diagnosis, prior to any treatment. TCR V-J signatures able to tell the groups apart were searched for in a discovery cohort of 90 to 100 patients, of whom approximately 40 had Graves' ophthalmopathy and more than 55 had stable Graves' hyperthyroidism. Prospective prediction of ophthalmopathy was tested in an independent validation cohort consisting of 18 to 20 hyperthyroidism patients and some 17 patients who later progressed to ophthalmopathy. The 100 or so discovery patients were randomly divided into training and test sets at a 7:3 ratio. In addition, the study compared T-cell repertoires in thyroid tissue and in blood from several Graves' hyperthyroidism patients. Following sampling, methimazole starting at 30 mg daily was given to hyperthyroidism patients, and high-dose intravenous methylprednisolone was given to ophthalmopathy patients. The paper describes TCR Vbeta CDR3 sequencing of roughly 130 peripheral blood samples, made up of 40 to 45 ophthalmopathy patients, some 80 hyperthyroidism patients and 17 progressor patients.

This clonotype was seen at least ten times. It lacks a known antigen. Per-base quality was not reported, and no clone a single base away is much larger than it. What the work shows at the level of the full study, not this receptor alone: During validation, the model predicted progression to ophthalmopathy a median of about 6.5 months ahead of onset, with 70.59% sensitivity and 72.22% specificity. Most expanded thyroid clonotypes (frequency above 0.001) were also detected in blood, suggesting blood repertoires may reflect thyroid immune responses. No statistical method was used to fix the sample size in advance, and group allocation was not hidden from the investigators. A 13 V-J signature model separated ophthalmopathy from stable hyperthyroidism, with about 90% sensitivity and roughly 82% specificity in cross-validation and 80%/75% in testing.

TCR beta CDR3 regions were amplified from RNA transcripts. For the first round of RT-PCR on the TCR CDR3, the HTBI primer set was used together with the Qiagen OneStep RT-PCR kit. A second multiplex PCR round built the libraries, followed by size selection and purification. Paired-end sequencing of the libraries was performed with 100 bp reads on an Illumina HiSeq2000. From the authors' description of their analysis: SOAPnuke was used to process the raw data, throwing out any read that contained adapters or uncalled bases, had a mean Phred below 15, or lacked an exact constant-primer or identifier match. COPE v1.2.5 was used to merge high-quality paired reads, and clonotypes were defined as unique nucleotide sequences. MiTCR v1.1 was used to align clonotypes to the IMGT TRBV, TRBD and TRBJ reference segments. The analysis included only V-J combinations with a frequency above 0.0001, which together covered more than 99% of the repertoires. The TCS score was defined as F50 (clonal expansion) divided by E x V (chaos), with BLOSUM62-based TCRdist calculated between CDR3 peptides within each V-J. Welch's t-statistics and random forest reduced 514 V-J features to some 14, which were used in a naive Bayes classifier (R e1071). TCRdb reran the public reads through fastp at Q25 and MiXCR, keeping productive beta chains. Identical CDR3 protein sequences are pooled into one entry, listed with their most common genes and DNA. V and J calls and clone size were set by TCRdb, not the authors. The table for this sample lists around 690,000 distinct CDR3 sequences; roughly 17% of them were counted only once. Less than 20% of the sample is held by the ten biggest clonotypes.

Graves' hyperthyroidism was defined as stable when no progression to ophthalmopathy occurred over 18 months of follow-up. Hyperthyroidism patients were aged 18 to 65 years and newly diagnosed, with disease duration of less than 2 months. Any patient with an uncontrolled infection, another autoimmune disease, pregnancy or lactation was excluded. Clinical symptoms, serum thyroxine and TRAb, thyroid ultrasound, and orbital computed tomography formed the basis for the diagnoses. PBMCs were isolated from about 9.2 ml of fresh peripheral blood by Ficoll-Paque density gradient centrifugation. Total RNA was extracted with Trizol reagent, and quality was checked on an Agilent 2100 Bioanalyzer. Sequencing was performed on blood. The clonotype originates from a man aged 50 to 60 with Graves' hyperthyroidism.

The CDR3: CATSRSLGEGAYEQYF. The sequenced DNA is TGTGCCACCAGCAGGTCTTTGGGGGAGGGGGCCTACGAGCAGTACTTC. The chain uses TRBV15 and TRBJ2-7; the best D guess is TRBD2, with 7 bases matching. Counted from cysteine to phenylalanine, this CDR3 has 16 amino acids. Left in the record is the CDR3 DNA by itself, 48 bases read in frame from the first base. The trim is 3 bases for V and 2 bases for J, with a gap of 17 bases between the germline ends. CDR1 and CDR2, per the germline V gene (reference sequence), are LNHNV and YYDKDF.